One and the same sample provided the 2 T cell receptor beta chains below, sequenced in a study of beta chain features in type 1 diabetes. Expressed TCRB transcripts were sequenced after all isolated RNA was converted to cDNA. Clones were read by immunoSEQ multiplex PCR, and TCRdb kept only the in-frame ones, dropping some. The top ten clones hold approximately 1.3% of a sample with about 220,000 clones, approximately 11% of them seen once. Sequencing was done on a sample of central memory CD4+ T cells from blood. The source of these receptors is a man aged 18 to 29 in good health.

This clone was observed at least ten times. The chain employs TRBV30 and TRBJ2-7, with D perhaps matching TRBD2 (5 bases). Germline lookup yields CDR1 GTSNPN and CDR2 SVGIG (reference sequence). With 6 bases removed from V and 0 bases from J, the gap between germline ends came to 12 bases. The CDR3 covers 13 residues. CDR3 amino acids: CACHRGSSYEQYF. The DNA of the CDR3 is TGTGCCTGCCATCGAGGGAGCTCCTACGAGCAGTACTTC.

This clone was seen a few times. The chain has TRBV28 and TRBJ1-1, with TRBD1 matching 10 bases. Trimming removed 5 bases from V and 0 bases from J; junction bases left unmatched: 18. Germline values: CDR1 MDHEN, CDR2 SYDVKM. This CDR3 has 20 amino acids. The CDR3 sequence: CASSPPGQGFVVFMNTEAFF. The CDR3 DNA is TGTGCCAGCAGTCCACCGGGACAGGGGTTTGTCGTGTTCATGAACACTGAAGCTTTCTTT.